This T cell receptor beta chain was obtained from a study of T cell changes during pregnancy in multiple sclerosis. TCRdb's copy holds only in-frame clones and misses some; the assay was immunoSEQ multiplex PCR. This table has 45,000 or so clones, 75% to 95% appearing once. Unmatched junction bases numbered 6, after V lost 3 bases and J lost 9 bases. Germline values: CDR1 MNHEY, CDR2 SVGAGI. The CDR3 extends over 13 amino acids. The clonotype was recovered from a female donor with multiple sclerosis, enrolled in a pregnancy study. Sample: CD8+ T cells from peripheral blood mononuclear cells, taken after pregnancy. The gene calls are TRBV6-5 and TRBJ1-1, with 8 bases lining up with TRBD1. The CDR3 nucleotides are TGTGCCAGCAGTTATGGACAGGGCTTGCAAGCTTTCTTT. It is translated as CASSYGQGLQAFF.